The rows below give T cell receptor beta chains drawn from one sample of a study of blood T cell repertoires in COVID-19. Using immunoSEQ multiplex PCR, the repertoire was profiled, and TCRdb retains in-frame clones only, with some absent. The sample includes 96,000 or so clones, roughly 90% of them seen just once. Material: peripheral blood. The origin of the receptors is a woman older than 75 with acute or convalescent COVID-19. The CDR3 runs from the conserved cysteine through the conserved F or W. A D gene is named only where the DNA matches it firmly. Size is stated for part of the rows, as once, few or many counts, or as a class when the clone is expanded.

TRBV6-5	.	.	TRBJ2-7	TGTGCCAGCAGCCGTGACATCGGTGTCGGCGAGCAGTACTTC	CASSRDIGVGEQYF
TRBV10-3	TRBD1	.	TRBJ1-6	TGTGCCATCGGACAGGGGTATAATTCACCCCTCCACTTT	CAIGQGYNSPLHF
TRBV2	.	.	TRBJ1-1	TGTGCCAGCAGTGTTCGTCAGGGCGGCACTGAAGCTTTCTTT	CASSVRQGGTEAFF
TRBV19	.	.	TRBJ1-1	TGTGCCAGTAGTATAGTGAGAAACACTGAAGCTTTCTTT	CASSIVRNTEAFF
TRBV2	TRBD1	.	TRBJ1-6	TGTGCCAGCAGTGAAATGGGACAGGGGGCAAATAATTCACCCCTCCACTTT	CASSEMGQGANNSPLHF
TRBV7-8	TRBD1	.	TRBJ1-1	TGTGCCAGCAGCCCGACAGGGGACACTGAAGCTTTCTTT	CASSPTGDTEAFF
TRBV6-5	.	.	TRBJ1-4	TGTGCCAGCAGTTACTCACCCGTCGGTAAACTGTTTTTT	CASSYSPVGKLFF
TRBV19	.	.	TRBJ1-6	TGTGCCAGTAGTATTTTAATCAGGGATTCACCCCTCCACTTT	CASSILIRDSPLHF
TRBV19	TRBD1	.	TRBJ1-2	TGTGCCAGTACGCACAGGGGCTATGGCTACACCTTC	CASTHRGYGYTF
TRBV5-4	.	.	TRBJ2-1	TGTGCCAGCAGCTTCCCCCAGGGGCGGTACAATGAGCAGTTCTTC	CASSFPQGRYNEQFF
TRBV19	TRBD2	.	TRBJ2-1	TGTGCCAGTAGTATTCGGATTGGGACTAGCCGGGGTGAGCAGTTCTTC	CASSIRIGTSRGEQFF
TRBV7-8	TRBD2	.	TRBJ2-5	TGTGCCAGCAGCCAGGGACTAGCGGGGGGACAAGAGACCCAGTACTTC	CASSQGLAGGQETQYF
TRBV28	.	.	TRBJ1-1	TGTGCCAGCAGCCCGGGAGGGCAGAACACTGAAGCTTTCTTT	CASSPGGQNTEAFF
TRBV11-2	.	once	TRBJ1-2	TGTGCCAGCAGCACCCACGGGACAATTAACTATGGCTACACCTTC	CASSTHGTINYGYTF
TRBV2	TRBD2	.	TRBJ2-1	TGTGCCAGCAGCAAGACTAGCGGGAGTAACAATGAGCAGTTCTTC	CASSKTSGSNNEQFF
TRBV5-1	.	.	TRBJ1-6	TGCGCCAGCAATCAGGAGGCGACTAATTCACCCCTCCACTTT	CASNQEATNSPLHF
TRBV3-1/TRBV3-2	.	.	TRBJ1-1	TGTGCCAGCAGCCAGTCCGACACTGAAGCTTTCTTT	CASSQSDTEAFF
TRBV4-3	.	.	TRBJ2-1	TGCGCCAGCAGCCAAGATCTACCTGGGGAGGAGCAGTTCTTC	CASSQDLPGEEQFF
TRBV5-4	TRBD1	.	TRBJ2-2	TGTGCCAGCAGCGGACAGGTCGGTGAATCGGGGGAGCTGTTTTTT	CASSGQVGESGELFF
TRBV5-1	TRBD1	.	TRBJ1-4	TGCGCCAGCAGCTGGGGGGACAGGGACGATGAAAAACTGTTTTTT	CASSWGDRDDEKLFF
TRBV4-1	TRBD1	.	TRBJ1-4	TGCGCCAGCAGCGCCGGGGATAGGGGGCTAGAGAATAATGGAGAAAAACTGTTTTTT	CASSAGDRGLENNGEKLFF
TRBV4-1	TRBD1	.	TRBJ2-7	TGCGCCAGCAGCCAAGAAGCTGGCAGGGGGAATTACGAGCAGTACTTC	CASSQEAGRGNYEQYF
TRBV7-2	.	.	TRBJ1-3	TGTGCCAGCAGCTTAATCGGGGGAGGTGGAAACACCATATATTTT	CASSLIGGGGNTIYF
TRBV2	.	.	TRBJ2-7	TGTGCCAGCAGTTTGCAGGGGTACGCCTACGAGCAGTACTTC	CASSLQGYAYEQYF
TRBV3-1/TRBV3-2	.	.	TRBJ2-1	TGTGCCAGCAGTCCGGACTACTACAATGAGCAGTTCTTC	CASSPDYYNEQFF
TRBV19	TRBD1	.	TRBJ1-5	TGTGCCAGTAGTATAGAGACAGGGGGTAGCAATCAGCCCCAGCATTTT	CASSIETGGSNQPQHF
TRBV12-3/TRBV12-4	TRBD1	.	TRBJ1-1	TGTGCCAGCAGTTCAGGGGGCACTGAAGCTTTCTTT	CASSSGGTEAFF
TRBV24-1	TRBD2	.	TRBJ2-2	TGTGCCACCAGTGCTCCTAGCGGGAGGGGTGACAACACCGGGGAGCTGTTTTTT	CATSAPSGRGDNTGELFF
TRBV27	TRBD1	.	TRBJ1-1	TGTGCCAGCAGTTTTCGGAGCAGGGGGGCTATTGGCACTGAAGCTTTCTTT	CASSFRSRGAIGTEAFF
TRBV20-1	.	.	TRBJ1-2	TGCAGTGCAGACAGCCCCTATGGCTACACCTTC	CSADSPYGYTF
TRBV6-5	.	.	TRBJ2-5	TGTGCCAGCAGTTCTTGGCGGGGCTACCAAGAGACCCAGTACTTC	CASSSWRGYQETQYF
TRBV18	TRBD1	.	TRBJ1-4	TGTGCCAGCTCAGCCAGACAGGGAACCGAATCGAAAAGACTGTTTTTT	CASSARQGTESKRLFF
TRBV27	TRBD1	.	TRBJ2-3	TGTGCCAGCAGTTCGACAGGGTTTGGGACAGATACGCAGTATTTT	CASSSTGFGTDTQYF
TRBV5-4	TRBD1	few	TRBJ2-7	TGTGCCAGCAGCTTGGGACAGGGGACCACCTACGAGCAGTACTTC	CASSLGQGTTYEQYF
TRBV19	.	.	TRBJ2-1	TGTGCCACGACAGCTTACAATGAGCAGTTCTTC	CATTAYNEQFF
TRBV7-8	TRBD2	.	TRBJ2-5	TGTGCCAGCAGCCGAGGTCTGGGACTAGCGGGAGGGTTACAAGAGACCCAGTACTTC	CASSRGLGLAGGLQETQYF
TRBV7-2	.	.	TRBJ1-5	TGTGCCAGCAGGACGGACAGTTTTAGCAATCAGCCCCAGCATTTT	CASRTDSFSNQPQHF
TRBV9	TRBD1	.	TRBJ1-5	TGTGCCAGCAGCGTAGACAGGGGTGGTCAGCCCCAGCATTTT	CASSVDRGGQPQHF
TRBV5-1	.	.	TRBJ1-6	TGCGCCAGCAGCCAGAGACAGGCGAGCTCCTATAATTCACCCCTCCACTTT	CASSQRQASSYNSPLHF
TRBV28	TRBD1	.	TRBJ1-5	TGTGCCAGCAGATCCGGGACAGTCAATCAGCCCCAGCATTTT	CASRSGTVNQPQHF
TRBV13	.	.	TRBJ2-1	TGTGCCAGCAGCTTAACCGGGACTGATATTTACAATGAGCAGTTCTTC	CASSLTGTDIYNEQFF
TRBV10-3	.	.	TRBJ2-6	TGTGCCATCAGTCACAGGGTAGGGGCCAACGTCCTGACTTTC	CAISHRVGANVLTF
TRBV5-1	.	.	TRBJ1-1	TGCGCCAGCAGCTTGAGCCCGGGGGAGTTGAACACTGAAGCTTTCTTT	CASSLSPGELNTEAFF
TRBV6-5	TRBD2	.	TRBJ2-7	TGTGCCAGCAGTTACTCGATTGGGGGGGAGGTGCAGTACTTC	CASSYSIGGEVQYF
TRBV27	TRBD1	.	TRBJ1-2	TGTGCCAGCAGTTTAGGGTTTCGGACAGGGGATAAAGGCTATGGCTACACCTTC	CASSLGFRTGDKGYGYTF
TRBV3-1/TRBV3-2	TRBD2	.	TRBJ2-3	TGTGCCAGCAGCCAACCCGGCGGGAGAGGTGGAGATACGCAGTATTTT	CASSQPGGRGGDTQYF
TRBV9	.	once	TRBJ1-6	TGTGCCAGCAGCGTGGGGGGGAATAATTCACCCCTCCACTTT	CASSVGGNNSPLHF
TRBV19	TRBD1	few	TRBJ1-6	TGTGCCAGTACCTCGGACAGGGTTAGTTCACCCCTCCACTTT	CASTSDRVSSPLHF
TRBV7-9	.	.	TRBJ1-3	TGTGCCAGCAGAGGGGTTGGAAACACCATATATTTT	CASRGVGNTIYF
TRBV7-9	TRBD2	.	TRBJ2-3	TGTGCCAGCAGCCCCCTCTCAGGACTAGCGTTGACAGATACGCAGTATTTT	CASSPLSGLALTDTQYF
TRBV7-3	.	.	TRBJ2-1	TGTGCCAGCAGCTTAAACCCTAGCATCTCCTACAATGAGCAGTTCTTC	CASSLNPSISYNEQFF
TRBV28	TRBD2	.	TRBJ2-7	TGTGCCAGCAGCTCCAGCGGGAGGGCCGGGCAGTACTTC	CASSSSGRAGQYF
TRBV9	TRBD2	.	TRBJ2-3	TGTGCCAGCAGCGTATCGACTAGCGGGGGGGCTGTTGAAGATACGCAGTATTTT	CASSVSTSGGAVEDTQYF
TRBV2	.	.	TRBJ1-2	TGTGCCAGCACAGGGCCCTCCCCTAACTATGGCTACACCTTC	CASTGPSPNYGYTF
TRBV7-2	.	.	TRBJ2-1	TGTGCCAGCAGCCCATCTAGCTCCCGCTCCTACAATGAGCAGTTCTTC	CASSPSSSRSYNEQFF
TRBV6-5	TRBD1	.	TRBJ1-6	TGTGCCAGCAGCCCCCTCGGACAGGGTCCCTCACCCCTCCACTTT	CASSPLGQGPSPLHF
TRBV10-3	.	.	TRBJ1-5	TGTGCCATCAGTGTCGGAGAGAATCAGCCCCAGCATTTT	CAISVGENQPQHF
TRBV7-2	.	.	TRBJ1-2	TGTGCCAGCAGCCCCCGAGTCAATGGCTACACCTTC	CASSPRVNGYTF
TRBV6-6	TRBD2	.	TRBJ2-1	TGTGCCAGCAGTACCACCCCTAGCGGGAGGTGGAATGAGCAGTTCTTC	CASSTTPSGRWNEQFF